This TCR beta chain was identified in a study of beta chain features in type 1 diabetes. CDR1 SGHNT and CDR2 YYREEE come from the germline V gene (reference sequence). The CDR3 length is 17 residues. Trimming left V 1 base short and J 0 bases short, with 14 bases between. The authors reverse transcribed all of the isolated RNA, so sequencing captured expressed TCRB transcripts. Produced via immunoSEQ multiplex PCR; TCRdb's table is partial and in-frame only. The data show around 340,000 clones, roughly 8% seen once. The receptor comes from a woman younger than 35 in good health. V usage is TRBV5-4 and J usage is TRBJ2-1, with a tentative D call TRBD2 (5 bases). The specimen was central memory CD4+ T cells from blood. DNA of the CDR3: TGTGCCAGCAGCTTGAAGGTCCGGAGCGGCTCCTACAATGAGCAGTTCTTC. This gives the protein CASSLKVRSGSYNEQFF.